The source of this TCR beta chain is a study of blood T cell repertoires in COVID-19. The germline V and J ends were trimmed by 6 bases and 2 bases, with 11 bases remaining between them. This CDR3 has 13 amino acids. Germline CDR1 SNHLY, CDR2 FYNNEI. Assay used: immunoSEQ multiplex PCR; TCRdb lists only in-frame clones, some missing. Of tens of thousands of clones in the sample, about 92% are singletons; the top ten hold over 1%. The V and J genes are TRBV2 and TRBJ2-7, with D maybe TRBD1 (6 bases). Sample: peripheral blood. The origin of this receptor is a man in his 60s with acute or convalescent COVID-19. CDR3 protein: CASRQGFAYEQYF. The DNA of the CDR3 is TGTGCCAGCAGACAGGGTTTCGCCTACGAGCAGTACTTC.